This TCR beta chain appears in the sequencing data of a study of blood T cells in healthy people across ages. Study-wide points: When set beside aged donors, long-lived donors presented more naive CD4+ cells and higher diversity. Diversity of TCR beta correlated strongly with naive T cell percentage. Donor CMV infection status was unknown, possibly confounding age-related changes in expanded clonotypes.

Total RNA, at least 5 micrograms per sample, was extracted from PBMCs. Comments on this clonotype: The antigen remains unidentified.

Through a sample-barcoded 5' primer and a J-beta primer mix, a second PCR was run for roughly 6 to 12 cycles. TCRdb processed the 5' RACE reads anew with MiXCR; each CDR3 protein has one entry. The data show about 670,000 distinct CDR3 sequences, 52% seen once. Germline CDR1 SNHLY, CDR2 FYNNEI. CDR3 length equals 15 residues. V was clipped by 6 bases and J by 5 bases; unmatched bases: 10. Sequencing was performed on blood. The chain recombines TRBV2 with TRBJ2-1; TRBD1 agrees at 7 bases. This receptor was identified in an elderly woman in good health. The CDR3 sequence is CASSNQQGFHNEQFF. DNA for the CDR3: TGTGCCAGCAGCAATCAACAGGGGTTCCACAATGAGCAGTTCTTC.